One and the same sample provided the 31 T cell receptor beta chains below, sequenced in a study of cytomegalovirus exposure and HLA in healthy donors. PCR was performed using 60 Vbeta and 13 Jbeta primers. Repertoires were generated with immunoSEQ multiplex PCR, while TCRdb's copy carries only in-frame clones and drops some. The sample lists around 150,000 clones, nearly 80% occurring once. Sample: PBMCs. These receptors originate from a woman aged 40 to 50 in good health and CMV-seronegative.

This clone was seen just once. CDR3 residues: CASSVPRGNEQFF. In DNA form, the CDR3 reads TGTGCCAGCAGCGTCCCTAGAGGAAATGAGCAGTTCTTC. The chain recombines TRBV7-2 with TRBJ2-1; D call uncertain. V lost 5 bases and J 7 bases, leaving 12 bases between the germline ends. The V gene's germline CDR1 is SGHTA and CDR2 FQGNSA. This CDR3 spans 13 amino acids.

This chain joins TRBV27 and TRBJ2-7, with a weak D call TRBD2 (5 bases). V shed 10 bases and J shed 3 bases, with 16 bases lying between them. CDR1 is MNHEY and CDR2 is SMNVEV in the germline V gene (reference sequence). This CDR3 contains 13 residues. Here the CDR3 DNA reads TGTGCCACCGTGGCTCCGGGAAACTACGAGCAGTACTTC. It codes for CATVAPGNYEQYF.

Here the CDR3 reads CASSSTRGLNSYEQYF. CDR3 coding DNA: TGTGCCAGCAGCTCCACCCGGGGACTCAACTCCTACGAGCAGTACTTC. The chain links TRBV5-6 to TRBJ2-7; tentative D call: TRBD2 (6 bases). This CDR3 region has 16 residues. V was clipped by 3 bases and J by 0 bases, with 16 bases between them. Germline V gives CDR1 SGHDT, CDR2 YYEEEE.

Regarding this clone: Relative to the germline gene, one junction end is altered; a read error may explain this. The rearrangement links TRBV6-1 to TRBJ1-2; the match to TRBD1 covers 8 bases. Germline-derived CDR1 and CDR2 are MNHNS and SASEGT. This CDR3 spans 16 amino acids. This CDR3 reads CASSEDRGEVNYGYTF. Here the CDR3 DNA reads TGTGCCAGCAGCGAAGACAGGGGCGAAGTTAACTATGGCTACACCTTC.

The chain is built from TRBV7-9 and TRBJ2-1; 13 nucleotides align to TRBD2. The CDR3 sequence is 17 residues long. The V gene end was trimmed by 2 bases and the J gene end by 8 bases; junction bases not matched to a gene: 9. Germline V gives CDR1 SEHNR, CDR2 FQNEAQ (reference sequence). In DNA, the CDR3 is TGTGCCAGCAGCTTAAGCCCCGGGACTAGCGGGAACCATGAGCAGTTCTTC. Translating gives CASSLSPGTSGNHEQFF.

This clone occurred a few times. The chain uses TRBV28 and TRBJ2-1; 8 nucleotides line up with TRBD2. The germline V gene has CDR1 MDHEN and CDR2 SYDVKM. Germline trimming cut 5 bases from V and 9 bases from J; bases unmatched to any gene: 12. This CDR3 has 15 residues. The CDR3 DNA sequence: TGTGCCAGCAGTCTTCAGGTCAGCGGGAGTGGTGAGCAGTTCTTC. It specifies CASSLQVSGSGEQFF.

The V gene is TRBV11-2, the J gene TRBJ2-7; possible D gene TRBD1, 5 bases. V dropped 5 bases and J dropped 4 bases, with 18 bases sitting between them. The germline V gene has CDR1 SGHAT and CDR2 FQNNGV. The CDR3 runs 15 residues. The CDR3 coding sequence is TGTGCCAGCAGCCATCCCTACTCAGGGAAATACGAGCAGTACTTC. As protein: CASSHPYSGKYEQYF.

This sequence joins TRBV27 and TRBJ1-2; 9 bases match TRBD1. From germline, CDR1 is MNHEY and CDR2 SMNVEV (reference sequence). The ends lost 7 bases at V and 6 bases at J; junction bases unmatched: 6. This CDR3 spans 13 amino acids. The CDR3 DNA is TGTGCCAGCACCCGGGGACAGGGCCATGGCTACACCTTC. This codes for CASTRGQGHGYTF.

The chain uses TRBV28 and TRBJ2-5, with D possibly TRBD1 on 5 matching bases. This CDR3 spans 12 amino acids. The germline V and J ends were trimmed by 7 bases and 1 base, with 7 bases remaining between them. From germline, CDR1 is MDHEN and CDR2 SYDVKM. CDR3 in amino acids: CASNQGQETQYF. In DNA form, the CDR3 reads TGTGCCAGCAACCAGGGCCAAGAGACCCAGTACTTC. The full variable domain, completed using reference TRBV28 and TRBJ2-5, is DVKVTQSSRYLVKRTGEKVFLECVQDMDHENMFWYRQDPGLGLRLIYFSYDVKMKEKGDIPEGYSVSREKKERFSLILESASTNQTSMYLCASNQGQETQYFGPGTRLLVL.

CDR3 amino acids: CASQIAGGLNEQFF. The CDR3, as DNA: TGTGCCAGCCAGATAGCGGGGGGCCTCAATGAGCAGTTCTTC. V is TRBV7-2 and J is TRBJ2-1, with TRBD2 matching over 10 bases. V dropped 8 bases and J dropped 6; count of bases not matched to a gene: 7. The CDR3 is 14 amino acids. Germline assignment: CDR1 SGHTA and CDR2 FQGNSA.

This rearrangement joins TRBV7-3 to TRBJ2-3, with D possibly TRBD2 on 5 matching bases. Trimming shortened V by 2 bases and J by 3 bases, and 9 bases separated the two germline ends. This CDR3 has 14 amino acids. The germline gives CDR1 SGHTA, CDR2 FQGTGA. DNA of the CDR3: TGTGCCAGCAGCTTAGCGGGCGTAACAGATACGCAGTATTTT. This encodes CASSLAGVTDTQYF.

This sequence joins TRBV19 and TRBJ1-2, with D unresolved. The CDR3 spans 12 residues. The germline V gene encodes CDR1 LNHDA and CDR2 SQIVND (reference sequence). The V and J ends lost 1 base and 7 bases respectively, with 7 bases between them. Here the CDR3 reads CASSIAEAGYTF. The CDR3 DNA reads TGTGCCAGTAGTATAGCGGAGGCTGGCTACACCTTC.

The chain recombines TRBV19 with TRBJ2-5, with a possible D match to TRBD2 (6 bases). CDR3 size: 14 residues. V dropped 7 bases and J dropped 2 bases, with 14 bases sitting between them. Germline CDR1 is LNHDA and CDR2 is SQIVND (reference sequence). CDR3 nucleotides: TGTGCCAGTAACCCTCGACTAGGGCAAGAGACCCAGTACTTC. As protein: CASNPRLGQETQYF.

The chain employs TRBV19 and TRBJ1-6, with D unclear. With 10 bases removed from V and 7 bases from J, the gap between germline ends came to 20 bases. Germline V gene sequence: CDR1 LNHDA, CDR2 SQIVND (reference sequence). CDR3 length: 15 amino acids. Here the CDR3 DNA reads TGTGCCACTAAGACTAGAGACGGCCAGAATTCACCCCTCCACTTT. Its protein product is CATKTRDGQNSPLHF.

V and J are TRBV6-5 and TRBJ2-3, with unresolved D. With 0 bases removed from V and 0 bases from J, the gap between germline ends came to 4 bases. Germline V gene sequence: CDR1 MNHEY, CDR2 SVGAGI. The CDR3 runs 14 residues. The CDR3 here is CASSYSASTDTQYF. CDR3 bases: TGTGCCAGCAGTTACTCGGCTAGCACAGATACGCAGTATTTT.

The chain is built from TRBV7-8 and TRBJ2-7; possible D gene TRBD2, 5 bases. Germline V lookup: CDR1 SGHVS, CDR2 FQNEAQ. The V and J ends lost 0 bases and 5 bases respectively, with 11 bases between them. This CDR3 is built from 14 residues. The CDR3 DNA sequence: TGTGCCAGCAGCTTAGCGCCCGGGATCGACGAGCAGTACTTC. Its protein product is CASSLAPGIDEQYF. Supplemented by reference TRBV7-8 and TRBJ2-7, the full variable domain reads GAGVSQSPRYKVAKRGQDVALRCDPISGHVSLFWYQQALGQGPEFLTYFQNEAQLDKSGLPSDRFFAERPEGSVSTLKIQRTQQEDSAVYLCASSLAPGIDEQYFGPGTRLTVT.

The rearrangement joins TRBV7-9 to TRBJ2-7; D is ambiguous. Germline V gene lookup returns CDR1 SEHNR and CDR2 FQNEAQ (reference sequence). Trimming pared 1 base from V and 4 bases from J, leaving 11 bases between. This CDR3 has 14 residues. This CDR3 reads CASSLVSPPYEQYF. DNA for the CDR3: TGTGCCAGCAGCTTAGTCAGTCCACCGTACGAGCAGTACTTC. Using reference TRBV7-9 and TRBJ2-7 for the parts outside the CDR3, the full variable domain is DTGVSQNPRHKITKRGQNVTFRCDPISEHNRLYWYRQTLGQGPEFLTYFQNEAQLEKSRLLSDRFSAERPKGSFSTLEIQRTEQGDSAMYLCASSLVSPPYEQYFGPGTRLTVT.

This rearrangement joins TRBV19 to TRBJ1-1; D is undetermined. The V and J ends lost 3 bases and 7 bases respectively, with 12 bases between them. Per the germline V gene, CDR1 is LNHDA and CDR2 is SQIVND (reference sequence). This CDR3 is built from 13 residues. The CDR3 protein is CASSMLGRGEAFF. The CDR3, as DNA: TGTGCCAGTAGTATGCTCGGACGGGGTGAAGCTTTCTTT. Using reference TRBV19 and TRBJ1-1 for the parts outside the CDR3, the full variable domain is DGGITQSPKYLFRKEGQNVTLSCEQNLNHDAMYWYRQDPGQGLRLIYYSQIVNDFQKGDIAEGYSVSREKKESFPLTVTSAQKNPTAFYLCASSMLGRGEAFFGQGTRLTVV.

This clone was detected a few times. The rearrangement uses TRBV4-1 and TRBJ2-2, with 9 bases fitting TRBD1. J was trimmed by 5 bases and V by 6 bases; bases with no gene match: 10. CDR1 and CDR2 from the germline V gene are MGHRA and YSYEKL. The CDR3 is 16 residues long. CDR3 in DNA: TGCGCCAGCAGACCTAGACAGGGGGGAGGGACCGGGGAGCTGTTTTTT. Protein product: CASRPRQGGGTGELFF.

This clone was recorded only once. The chain is built from TRBV10-3 and TRBJ1-1; the D is unclear. V was pared by 2 bases and J by 1 base, with 11 bases between. This CDR3 region has 15 residues. Germline CDR1 and CDR2: ENHRY and SYGVKD. The CDR3 protein is CAISEIPGKNTEAFF. CDR3 DNA: TGTGCCATCAGTGAGATCCCGGGAAAGAACACTGAAGCTTTCTTT.

The gene calls are TRBV5-1 and TRBJ2-7; D not resolved. The CDR3 runs to 14 residues. V was clipped by 4 bases and J by 2 bases, with 13 bases between them. Germline V gives CDR1 SGHRS, CDR2 YFSETQ. CDR3 nucleotide sequence: TGCGCCAGCAGCGGTAGCTCCTTAGCCTACGAGCAGTACTTC. Translated: CASSGSSLAYEQYF. Full variable domain (missing parts from reference TRBV5-1 and TRBJ2-7): KAGVTQTPRYLIKTRGQQVTLSCSPISGHRSVSWYQQTPGQGLQFLFEYFSETQRNKGNFPGRFSGRQFSNSRSEMNVSTLELGDSALYLCASSGSSLAYEQYFGPGTRLTVT.

The chain has TRBV28 and TRBJ2-6; 7 bases are a match to TRBD2. CDR1 MDHEN and CDR2 SYDVKM come from the germline V gene. J was trimmed by 2 bases and V by 6 bases; bases with no gene match: 7. This CDR3 is built from 16 residues. The CDR3 loop reads CASSPAGEAGANVLTF. The DNA of the CDR3 is TGTGCCAGCAGCCCCGCGGGGGAAGCTGGGGCCAACGTCCTGACTTTC.

This chain uses TRBV25-1 with TRBJ1-2; 8 bases map to TRBD1. Germline assignment: CDR1 MGHDK and CDR2 SYGVNS. This CDR3 contains 16 residues. Losses at the gene ends were 3 bases for V and 5 bases for J; bases not matched to a gene: 11. The CDR3 bases are TGTGCCAGCAGTGACGTTAAAGGAGACAGGGGATATGGCTACACCTTC. As protein: CASSDVKGDRGYGYTF.

This chain connects TRBV6-1 to TRBJ2-7; D may be TRBD1 (5 bases). Trimming cost V 6 bases and J 5 bases, with 11 bases left between them. Germline CDR1 MNHNS, CDR2 SASEGT. The CDR3 length is 12 residues. CDR3: CASRGLDDEQYF. In nucleotides, the CDR3 is TGTGCCAGCAGGGGGCTCGACGACGAGCAGTACTTC.

The chain uses TRBV11-2 and TRBJ2-7; 9 nucleotides agree with TRBD1. Germline loops: CDR1 SGHAT, CDR2 FQNNGV. This CDR3 spans 16 amino acids. Trimming at V came to 1 base and at J to 5 bases, leaving 9 bases not matched to a gene. The CDR3 DNA is TGTGCCAGCAGCTTAGGACCGGGACAGGGAATCCACGAGCAGTACTTC. It yields the protein CASSLGPGQGIHEQYF.

This clone turned up a few times. Other DNA sequences in the same sample also yield this CDR3. The chain joins TRBV7-2 to TRBJ1-2, with TRBD1 identical over 10 bases. Trimming at V came to 0 bases and at J to 8 bases, leaving 12 bases not matched to a gene. The germline V gene has CDR1 SGHTA and CDR2 FQGNSA. The CDR3 totals 17 residues. In DNA form, the CDR3 reads TGTGCCAGCAGCTTAGCGGTCCCCCGGGACAGGGGCAGAGGCTACACCTTC. Amino acids: CASSLAVPRDRGRGYTF.

The rearrangement joins TRBV6-1 to TRBJ2-7, with TRBD2 matching 10 bases. The CDR3 spans 13 residues. Germline V gene data show CDR1 as MNHNS and CDR2 as SASEGT. V shed 7 bases, J shed 8 bases, and the junction held 8 bases outside the gene matches. CDR3 loop: CASTKQAGGQQYF. The CDR3 region has the DNA TGTGCCAGCACCAAGCAAGCGGGAGGGCAGCAGTACTTC.

The J gene is TRBJ1-6, the V gene TRBV5-1; TRBD1 might be the D (5 bases). Germline lookup yields CDR1 SGHRS and CDR2 YFSETQ. V gave up 1 base and J gave up 4 bases, with 18 bases separating them. This CDR3 is 18 amino acids long. CDR3 sequence: CASSLSDWGSSYNSPLHF. In DNA, the CDR3 is TGCGCCAGCAGCTTGTCTGACTGGGGCAGTTCTTATAATTCACCCCTCCACTTT.

The gene calls are TRBV13 and TRBJ1-1; D is undetermined. Germline V CDR1 and CDR2: PRHDT, FYEKMQ (reference sequence). Trimming shortened V by 3 bases and J by 2 bases, and 13 bases separated the two germline ends. The CDR3 spans 15 residues. The CDR3 bases are TGTGCCAGCAGCTTGGCCCCATACAGCAACACTGAAGCTTTCTTT. As protein: CASSLAPYSNTEAFF. Filled out from reference TRBV13 and TRBJ1-1, the complete variable domain reads AAGVIQSPRHLIKEKRETATLKCYPIPRHDTVYWYQQGPGQDPQFLISFYEKMQSDKGSIPDRFSAQQFSDYHSELNMSSLELGDSALYFCASSLAPYSNTEAFFGQGTRLTVV.

The chain recombines TRBV4-2 with TRBJ2-5; TRBD1 is a possible D gene (5 bases). TRBJ2-7 matches the DNA end more closely, so the J call is doubtful. Germline CDR1 is LGHNA and CDR2 is YNFKEQ. The CDR3 sequence is 16 residues long. This CDR3 is CASSRRADDSSYEQYF. CDR3 bases: TGTGCCAGCAGCCGAAGGGCAGATGACAGTTCCTACGAGCAGTACTTC.

The sample holds one count of this clone. The rearrangement joins TRBV4-3 to TRBJ1-2; D is undetermined. Looked up from germline, CDR1 is LGHNA and CDR2 is YSLEER. This CDR3 comprises 16 residues. V was trimmed by 0 bases and J by 5 bases, leaving 16 bases between them. The CDR3 loop is CASSQEYSNNFYGYTF. CDR3 DNA sequence: TGCGCCAGCAGCCAAGAATACAGCAACAACTTTTATGGCTACACCTTC.